One T cell receptor beta chain is described in this entry. The CDR3 runs 16 residues. J was trimmed by 3 bases and V by 1 base; bases with no gene match: 2. Germline CDR1 and CDR2: SGHTA and FQGNSA. The data were produced by immunoSEQ multiplex PCR, yet TCRdb's version contains in-frame clones alone and is incomplete. The sample has around 500,000 clones, approximately 83% seen once. The record originates from a study of blood T cell repertoires in COVID-19. This clonotype originated in a human donor in a cohort sampled during active COVID-19. The chain combines TRBV7-2 with TRBJ1-6; 8 positions match TRBD1. The material sequenced was peripheral blood. This CDR3 is CASSLGQGFYNSPLHF. CDR3 in DNA: TGTGCCAGCAGCTTAGGACAGGGGTTCTATAATTCACCCCTCCACTTT.